The entry below describes one TCR beta chain. Antigen: not known. This entry comes from a study of Graves' ophthalmopathy and Graves' hyperthyroidism. Notes on the study in general: Among expanded thyroid clonotypes above 0.001 frequency, most also occurred in blood.

Amplifying from RNA transcripts, the study obtained TCR beta CDR3 regions. The library came from an HTBI-primed first-round RT-PCR and a second-round multiplex PCR. MiXCR, run by TCRdb on the multiplex PCR reads, gives a single entry per CDR3 protein. The table shows over 500,000 distinct CDR3 sequences, with about a fifth occurring only once. The CDR3 is made up of 12 amino acids. Germline values: CDR1 MDHEN, CDR2 SYDVKM. Trimming shortened V by 2 bases and J by 7 bases, and 9 bases separated the two germline ends. Sequenced input: peripheral blood. This TCR derives from a woman aged 18 to 35 with stable Graves' hyperthyroidism. Some clones in this sample may be carry-over from other donors' samples. This chain links TRBV28 with TRBJ2-7; D is possibly TRBD1 or TRBD2 (5 bases each). The CDR3 sequence: CASSLSEGEQYF. The CDR3 nucleotides read TGTGCCAGCAGTTTAAGTGAGGGGGAGCAGTACTTC.